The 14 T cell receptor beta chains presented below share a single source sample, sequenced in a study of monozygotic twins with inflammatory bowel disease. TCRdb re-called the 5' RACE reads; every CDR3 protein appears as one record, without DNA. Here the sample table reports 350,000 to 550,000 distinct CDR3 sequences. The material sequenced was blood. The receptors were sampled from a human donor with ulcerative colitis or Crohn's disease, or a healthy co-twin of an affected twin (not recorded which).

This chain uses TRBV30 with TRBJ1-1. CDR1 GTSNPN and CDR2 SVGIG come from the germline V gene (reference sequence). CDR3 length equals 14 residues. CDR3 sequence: CAWDLLGGNTEAFF. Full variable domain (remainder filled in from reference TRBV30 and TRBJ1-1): SQTIHQWPATLVQPVGSPLSLECTVEGTSNPNLYWYRQAAGRGLQLLFYSVGIGQISSEVPQNLSASRPQDRQFILSSKKLLLSDSGFYLCAWDLLGGNTEAFFGQGTRLTVV.

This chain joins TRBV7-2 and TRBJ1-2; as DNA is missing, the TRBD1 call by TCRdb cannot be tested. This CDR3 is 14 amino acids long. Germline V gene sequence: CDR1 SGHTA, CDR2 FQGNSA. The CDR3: CASSGYREADGYTF.

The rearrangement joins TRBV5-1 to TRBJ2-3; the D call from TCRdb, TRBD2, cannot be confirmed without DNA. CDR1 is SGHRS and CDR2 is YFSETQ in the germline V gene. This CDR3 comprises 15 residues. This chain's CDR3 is CASSLEREGTDTQYF.

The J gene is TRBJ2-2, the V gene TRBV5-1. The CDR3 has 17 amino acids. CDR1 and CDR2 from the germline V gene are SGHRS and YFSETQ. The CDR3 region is CASRLTFGVSFTGELFF.

The CDR3: CASSLYGGFDGYAF. The chain has TRBV5-1 and TRBJ1-2. This CDR3 comprises 14 residues. Looked up from germline, CDR1 is SGHRS and CDR2 is YFSETQ.

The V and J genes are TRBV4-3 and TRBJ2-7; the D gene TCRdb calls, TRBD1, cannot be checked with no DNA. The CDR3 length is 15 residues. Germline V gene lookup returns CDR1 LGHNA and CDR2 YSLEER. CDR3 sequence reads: CASSQAPDQSYEQYF.

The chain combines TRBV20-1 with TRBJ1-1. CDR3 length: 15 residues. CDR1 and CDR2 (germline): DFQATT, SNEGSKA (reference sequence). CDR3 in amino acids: CSARDIGQLNTEAFF.

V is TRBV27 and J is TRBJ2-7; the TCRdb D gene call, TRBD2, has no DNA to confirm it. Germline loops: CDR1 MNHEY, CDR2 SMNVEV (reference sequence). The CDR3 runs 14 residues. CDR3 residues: CASSWARVAREQYF.

The CDR3 sequence: CASSSTGTGQRHF. V gene TRBV7-2 combines with J gene TRBJ1-5; TCRdb outputs TRBD1, but without DNA this stays unchecked. Germline V gene sequence: CDR1 SGHTA, CDR2 FQGNSA. This CDR3 comprises 13 residues.

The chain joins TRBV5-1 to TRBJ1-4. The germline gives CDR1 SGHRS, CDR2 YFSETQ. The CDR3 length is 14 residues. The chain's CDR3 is CASSLNGDNEKLFF.

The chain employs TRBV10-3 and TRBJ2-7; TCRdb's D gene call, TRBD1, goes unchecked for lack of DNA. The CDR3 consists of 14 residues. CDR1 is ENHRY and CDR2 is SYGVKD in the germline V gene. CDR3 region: CAISEGTTRNEQYF.

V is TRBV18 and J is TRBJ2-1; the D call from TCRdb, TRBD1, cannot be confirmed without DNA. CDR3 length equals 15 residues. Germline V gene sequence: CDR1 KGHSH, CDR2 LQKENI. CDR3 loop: CASSPLGQSYNEQFF.

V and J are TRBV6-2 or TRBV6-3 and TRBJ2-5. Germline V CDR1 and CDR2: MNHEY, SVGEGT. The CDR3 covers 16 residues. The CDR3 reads CASSYGPRTDQETQYF.

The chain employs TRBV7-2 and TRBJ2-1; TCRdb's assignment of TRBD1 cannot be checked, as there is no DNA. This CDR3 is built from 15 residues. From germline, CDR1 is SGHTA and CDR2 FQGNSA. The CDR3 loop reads CASSSEVGWGTGQFF. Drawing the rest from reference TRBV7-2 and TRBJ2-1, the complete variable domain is GAGVSQSPSNKVTEKGKDVELRCDPISGHTALYWYRQSLGQGLEFLIYFQGNSAPDKSGLPSDRFSAERTGGSVSTLTIQRTQQEDSAVYLCASSSEVGWGTGQFFGPGTRLTVL.